The 23 T cell receptor beta chains presented below share a single source sample, sequenced in a study of control samples from healthy donors and cancer patients. TCRdb's table, derived via immunoSEQ multiplex PCR, lists solely in-frame clones and lacks some. The table shows 90,000 or so clones, with about 87% occurring only once. Sequenced sample: blood. The origin of the receptors is a woman aged 70-85 years in good health.

This chain links TRBV18 with TRBJ2-7; TRBD1 might be the D (6 bases). The germline V and J ends were trimmed by 5 bases and 3 bases, with 11 bases remaining between them. The germline V gene has CDR1 KGHSH and CDR2 LQKENI. CDR3 length equals 13 residues. CDR3 sequence reads: CASSNEQGYEQYF. CDR3 bases: TGTGCCAGCTCAAATGAACAGGGCTACGAGCAGTACTTC.

This rearrangement joins TRBV25-1 to TRBJ2-3; TRBD1 aligns across 8 bases. Germline V gene sequence: CDR1 MGHDK, CDR2 SYGVNS. The CDR3 length is 15 residues. Germline trimming cut 5 bases from V and 2 bases from J; bases unmatched to any gene: 6. The CDR3 sequence is CASSLRGRDTDTQYF. For the CDR3, the DNA is TGTGCCAGCAGTCTCAGGGGGCGGGACACAGATACGCAGTATTTT.

As regards this clone: Other DNA sequences in this specimen translate into the identical CDR3. V and J are TRBV3-1 (or the pseudogene TRBV3-2) and TRBJ1-5; unclear D gene. This CDR3 is built from 13 residues. Germline V gene lookup returns CDR1 LGHDT and CDR2 YNNKEL (reference sequence). Deletions cut 0 bases from V and 7 bases from J, with 7 bases between. In DNA, the CDR3 is TGTGCCAGCAGCCAAGATAGAGGGCAGCCCCAGCATTTT. It specifies CASSQDRGQPQHF.

The rearrangement uses TRBV3-1 (or the pseudogene TRBV3-2) and TRBJ1-4; a possible D gene is TRBD1 (5 bases). Germline values: CDR1 LGHDT, CDR2 YNNKEL (reference sequence). Trimming shortened V by 2 bases and J by 7 bases, and 14 bases separated the two germline ends. The CDR3 sequence is 15 residues long. The CDR3 DNA reads as TGTGCCAGCAGCCAATCGTTGGGGAGGGGTGAAAAACTGTTTTTT. Translated, it gives CASSQSLGRGEKLFF.

CDR3 sequence reads: CASRQEAEAFF. CDR3 nucleotides: TGTGCCAGCAGACAGGAGGCTGAAGCTTTCTTT. The rearrangement uses TRBV6-5 and TRBJ1-1; possibly TRBD1 for D (5 bases). V lost 6 bases to trimming and J lost 6 bases, with 8 bases between them. The CDR3 consists of 11 residues. Germline CDR1 reads MNHEY; CDR2 reads SVGAGI.

The rearrangement uses TRBV13 and TRBJ1-3; maybe TRBD1 (5 bases). CDR3 size: 14 residues. The germline CDR1 and CDR2 sequences are PRHDT and FYEKMQ (reference sequence). The ends were cut back, 5 bases at V and 3 bases at J, with 11 bases in the middle. CDR3 region: CASSMGRDGNTIYF. CDR3 DNA: TGTGCCAGCAGCATGGGGCGGGATGGAAACACCATATATTTT.

The V and J genes are TRBV5-8 and TRBJ2-5, with 10 bases fitting TRBD2. Losses at the gene ends were 2 bases for V and 4 bases for J; bases not matched to a gene: 8. This CDR3 spans 16 amino acids. Germline V lookup: CDR1 SGHTS, CDR2 YDEGEE. CDR3 amino acids: CASSLTLAGARETQYF. The DNA of the CDR3 is TGTGCCAGCAGCTTAACGCTAGCGGGAGCTAGAGAGACCCAGTACTTC. The variable domain in full, completed from reference TRBV5-8 and TRBJ2-5, reads EAGVTQSPTHLIKTRGQQATLRCSPISGHTSVYWYQQALGLGLQFLLWYDEGEERNRGNFPPRFSGRQFPNYSSELNVNALELEDSALYLCASSLTLAGARETQYFGPGTRLLVL.

The chain joins TRBV3-1 (or the pseudogene TRBV3-2) to TRBJ1-2; no definite D call. Germline values: CDR1 LGHDT, CDR2 YNNKEL (reference sequence). V was pared by 7 bases and J by 7 bases, with 16 bases between. This CDR3 is built from 13 residues. CDR3 DNA: TGTGCCAGCACCCCGGGAACACTTGGTGGCTACACCTTC. Protein: CASTPGTLGGYTF.

This clone was found once. The rearrangement uses TRBV9 and TRBJ2-3; D may match TRBD1 or TRBD2 (5 bases each). The CDR3 covers 16 residues. Germline V lookup: CDR1 SGDLS, CDR2 YYNGEE. V was trimmed by 4 bases and J by 0 bases, leaving 15 bases between them. The CDR3 DNA is TGTGCCAGCAGCCTCGGGACGAGTGATAGCACAGATACGCAGTATTTT. This encodes CASSLGTSDSTDTQYF. The full variable domain, its missing parts supplied by reference TRBV9 and TRBJ2-3, is DSGVTQTPKHLITATGQRVTLRCSPRSGDLSVYWYQQSLDQGLQFLIQYYNGEERAKGNILERFSAQQFPDLHSELNLSSLELGDSALYFCASSLGTSDSTDTQYFGPGTRLTVL.

The genes are TRBV25-1 and TRBJ1-1; TRBD1 matches at 8 bases. The CDR3 covers 13 residues. Germline values: CDR1 MGHDK, CDR2 SYGVNS. The V segment lost 6 bases and the J segment 1 base; nucleotides outside the gene matches: 1. CDR3 loop: CASSGQGNTEAFF. In nucleotides, the CDR3 is TGTGCCAGCAGCGGACAGGGGAACACTGAAGCTTTCTTT. The entire variable domain, with the rest obtained from reference TRBV25-1 and TRBJ1-1, is as follows: EADIYQTPRYLVIGTGKKITLECSQTMGHDKMYWYQQDPGMELHLIHYSYGVNSTEKGDLSSESTVSRIRTEHFPLTLESARPSHTSQYLCASSGQGNTEAFFGQGTRLTVV.

The rearrangement uses TRBV10-3 and TRBJ2-7; no reliable D call. Germline V gives CDR1 ENHRY, CDR2 SYGVKD. V dropped 11 bases and J dropped 5 bases, with 13 bases sitting between them. The CDR3 consists of 11 residues. The CDR3 nucleotides read TGTGCCTCCCGGATCATGGACGAGCAGTACTTC. Residues: CASRIMDEQYF.

This sequence joins TRBV19 and TRBJ1-5, with 8 bases that match TRBD1. CDR1 and CDR2 from the germline V gene are LNHDA and SQIVND (reference sequence). V lost 2 bases and J lost 4; bases outside the gene matches: 10. This CDR3 is 17 amino acids long. CDR3 sequence (DNA): TGTGCCAGTAGTATAAGTGGGACAGGACTCAAAAATCAGCCCCAGCATTTT. Protein: CASSISGTGLKNQPQHF.

This clone was recorded only once. This chain connects TRBV7-2 to TRBJ2-3; 8 nucleotides match TRBD2. In germline, CDR1 is SGHTA, CDR2 FQGNSA. The CDR3 sequence is 17 residues long. V lost 2 bases, J lost 6 bases, and 13 bases stayed unmatched. The CDR3 bases are TGTGCCAGCAGCTTACTGAGCGGGAGTGCTCGGGGCGATACGCAGTATTTT. It specifies CASSLLSGSARGDTQYF.

This clone showed up just once. The genes are TRBV6-6 and TRBJ1-3, with D possibly matching TRBD1 (5 bases). Looked up from germline, CDR1 is MNHNY and CDR2 is SVGAGI (reference sequence). V was shortened by 0 bases and J by 7 bases, with 16 bases between the two germline ends. CDR3 size: 16 residues. The CDR3 protein is CASSYSRVRDGNTIYF. The CDR3 DNA reads as TGTGCCAGCAGTTACTCGAGGGTCAGGGACGGGAACACCATATATTTT.

CDR3 amino acids: CASSVGQASYEQYF. Here the CDR3 DNA reads TGTGCCAGCAGCGTCGGACAGGCCTCCTACGAGCAGTACTTC. This rearrangement joins TRBV9 to TRBJ2-7; 7 bases map to TRBD1. Germline CDR1 reads SGDLS; CDR2 reads YYNGEE. The CDR3 extends over 14 amino acids. With 2 bases clipped from V and 0 bases from J, the junction kept 2 bases outside the gene matches.

The chain links TRBV5-8 to TRBJ2-5; 8 nucleotides agree with TRBD1. Germline-derived CDR1 and CDR2 are SGHTS and YDEGEE. After removal of 4 bases from V and 5 bases from J, the junction contained 10 bases not matched to a gene. CDR3 length: 15 amino acids. The CDR3 nucleotides read TGTGCCAGCAGCGCAAGGACAGGGAGTGAGGAGACCCAGTACTTC. It encodes CASSARTGSEETQYF. The full variable domain, completed using reference TRBV5-8 and TRBJ2-5, is EAGVTQSPTHLIKTRGQQATLRCSPISGHTSVYWYQQALGLGLQFLLWYDEGEERNRGNFPPRFSGRQFPNYSSELNVNALELEDSALYLCASSARTGSEETQYFGPGTRLLVL.

The chain has TRBV11-2 and TRBJ1-1, with a tentative D call TRBD1 (5 bases). The CDR3 runs to 14 residues. CDR1 is SGHAT, CDR2 FQNNGV, per germline. Trimming cost V 6 bases and J 0 bases, with 11 bases left between them. CDR3 amino acids: CASRRGGMNTEAFF. The DNA of the CDR3 is TGTGCCAGCAGACGGGGGGGAATGAACACTGAAGCTTTCTTT.

The chain uses TRBV11-2 and TRBJ2-5; D is possibly TRBD2 (5 bases). V lost 2 bases and J 0 bases, leaving 10 bases between the germline ends. From germline, CDR1 is SGHAT and CDR2 FQNNGV. There are 15 residues in the CDR3. CDR3 bases: TGTGCCAGCAGCTTATCAACGGGGTACCAAGAGACCCAGTACTTC. This translates into CASSLSTGYQETQYF.

This rearrangement joins TRBV15 to TRBJ1-2; no clear D gene. This CDR3 region has 16 residues. Germline lookup yields CDR1 LNHNV and CDR2 YYDKDF (reference sequence). The V end was cut by 0 bases, the J end by 8 bases, with 19 bases between. CDR3 bases: TGTGCCACCAGCAGAGATACGAGCCGGGCCACGGTCGGCTACACCTTC. Protein product: CATSRDTSRATVGYTF.

V is TRBV15 and J is TRBJ2-3, with TRBD1 as a possible D gene (7 bases). This CDR3 region has 18 residues. V was trimmed by 5 bases and J by 3 bases, leaving 24 bases between them. Germline V gene sequence: CDR1 LNHNV, CDR2 YYDKDF (reference sequence). CDR3 sequence (DNA): TGTGCCACCAGCGGGGGGAATAGAGGGACAGCAATTACAGATACGCAGTATTTT. Its translation is CATSGGNRGTAITDTQYF.

This chain uses TRBV7-9 with TRBJ2-5; TRBD1 agrees at 7 bases. The germline V gene encodes CDR1 SEHNR and CDR2 FQNEAQ (reference sequence). V lost 0 bases and J lost 7; bases outside the gene matches: 8. This CDR3 spans 15 amino acids. The CDR3 is CASSLAGTAARTQYF. In nucleotides, the CDR3 is TGTGCCAGCAGCTTAGCAGGGACAGCGGCTAGGACCCAGTACTTC. The full variable domain, its missing parts supplied by reference TRBV7-9 and TRBJ2-5, is DTGVSQNPRHKITKRGQNVTFRCDPISEHNRLYWYRQTLGQGPEFLTYFQNEAQLEKSRLLSDRFSAERPKGSFSTLEIQRTEQGDSAMYLCASSLAGTAARTQYFGPGTRLLVL.

This clone has only one observation. The chain is built from TRBV2 and TRBJ2-7; TRBD2 is a possible D gene (6 bases). The CDR3 runs 21 residues. In germline, CDR1 is SNHLY, CDR2 FYNNEI. Between the trimmed V and J ends, which lost 2 bases and 0 bases, there was a span of 29 bases. The CDR3 coding sequence is TGTGCCAGCAGTGAACCCCGGGCGGGTAGCGGCCATTCTGCTCGCTCCTACGAGCAGTACTTC. Translated, it gives CASSEPRAGSGHSARSYEQYF.

CDR3 sequence reads: CASSLGGGELFF. The CDR3 bases are TGCGCCAGCAGCTTGGGAGGCGGGGAGCTGTTTTTT. The chain combines TRBV5-1 with TRBJ2-2; D call uncertain. Between the trimmed V and J ends, which lost 0 bases and 7 bases, there was a span of 4 bases. The CDR3 has 12 residues. The germline CDR1 and CDR2 sequences are SGHRS and YFSETQ.